The 17 T cell receptor beta chains below were found in one sample sequenced in a study of blood T cell repertoires in COVID-19. Libraries were prepared by immunoSEQ multiplex PCR; TCRdb keeps only in-frame clonotypes and omits some of them. The sample lists tens of thousands of clones; roughly 80% were seen once. Sequencing used peripheral blood. These receptors were obtained from a human donor in a cohort sampled during active or convalescent COVID-19.

The chain recombines TRBV3-1 (or the pseudogene TRBV3-2) with TRBJ1-6, with 7 bases matching TRBD1. The CDR3 is 15 amino acids. Germline V gene lookup returns CDR1 LGHDT and CDR2 YNNKEL (reference sequence). The V and J ends lost 0 bases and 7 bases, in that order; junction bases with no gene match: 3. CDR3 sequence reads: CASSQEQGVNSPLHF. CDR3 bases: TGTGCCAGCAGCCAAGAGCAGGGGGTAAATTCACCCCTCCACTTT.

V usage is TRBV5-1 and J usage is TRBJ2-3; 7 bases fit TRBD1. CDR3 size: 16 residues. Unmatched junction bases numbered 11, after V lost 3 bases and J lost 4 bases. Germline loops: CDR1 SGHRS, CDR2 YFSETQ. Here the CDR3 reads CASSWGPLTGADTQYF. DNA of the CDR3: TGCGCCAGCAGCTGGGGCCCCCTTACAGGGGCAGATACGCAGTATTTT.

In its sample, this clone was seen a few times. This rearrangement joins TRBV4-2 to TRBJ2-2, with TRBD1 identical over 7 bases. Germline trimming cut 3 bases from V and 5 bases from J; bases unmatched to any gene: 12. CDR1 is LGHNA, CDR2 YNFKEQ, per germline. The length of the CDR3 is 17 residues. CDR3 sequence reads: CASSQPQGDSFTGELFF. Written as DNA, the CDR3 is TGTGCCAGCAGCCAGCCCCAGGGGGACAGCTTTACCGGGGAGCTGTTTTTT.

The chain recombines TRBV2 with TRBJ1-1; 7 bases match TRBD1. Germline V lookup: CDR1 SNHLY, CDR2 FYNNEI. V shed 6 bases, J shed 2 bases, and the junction held 6 bases outside the gene matches. The CDR3 covers 14 residues. In DNA, the CDR3 is TGTGCCAGCAGCGGACAGGTACTAAACACTGAAGCTTTCTTT. The encoded protein is CASSGQVLNTEAFF. Full variable domain (missing parts from reference TRBV2 and TRBJ1-1): EPEVTQTPSHQVTQMGQEVILRCVPISNHLYFYWYRQILGQKVEFLVSFYNNEISEKSEIFDDQFSVERPDGSNFTLKIRSTKLEDSAMYFCASSGQVLNTEAFFGQGTRLTVV.

The rearrangement uses TRBV9 and TRBJ2-5; D possibly corresponds to TRBD1 (5 bases). Per the germline V gene, CDR1 is SGDLS and CDR2 is YYNGEE. Trimming stripped 3 bases from V and 2 bases from J, with 17 bases between. CDR3 length equals 16 residues. The chain's CDR3 is CASSAGQGVGQETQYF. In DNA, the CDR3 is TGTGCCAGCAGCGCTGGGCAGGGTGTAGGTCAAGAGACCCAGTACTTC.

V is TRBV7-8 and J is TRBJ2-1, with D possibly matching TRBD2 (5 bases). The CDR3 totals 12 residues. CDR1 and CDR2 (germline): SGHVS, FQNEAQ. The V end was cut by 6 bases, the J end by 7 bases, with 10 bases between. In DNA form, the CDR3 reads TGTGCCAGCAGATATCGGACTAATGAGCAGTTCTTC. Its protein is CASRYRTNEQFF.

The chain has TRBV7-9 and TRBJ1-2, with 9 bases aligning to TRBD1. V shed 1 base, J shed 5 bases, and the junction held 11 bases outside the gene matches. The CDR3 has 17 residues. Germline lookup yields CDR1 SEHNR and CDR2 FQNEAQ (reference sequence). The CDR3 coding sequence is TGTGCCAGCAGCTTAGGAGGACAGGGGCCCAATGGGTATGGCTACACCTTC. Translation: CASSLGGQGPNGYGYTF.

The rearrangement joins TRBV6-5 to TRBJ2-7; 9 nucleotides match TRBD2. Germline CDR1 MNHEY, CDR2 SVGAGI. With 8 bases clipped from V and 4 bases from J, the junction kept 12 bases outside the gene matches. The CDR3 length is 15 residues. The CDR3 sequence is CASGRVSGGGYEQYF. The CDR3 DNA is TGTGCCAGCGGGCGGGTTAGCGGGGGAGGATACGAGCAGTACTTC.

The V gene is TRBV19, the J gene TRBJ2-2, with D perhaps TRBD1 (6 bases). The CDR3 is 14 residues long. Germline V gives CDR1 LNHDA, CDR2 SQIVND (reference sequence). V lost 4 bases to trimming and J lost 2 bases, with 8 bases between them. CDR3 residues: CASSTDSNTGELFF. The DNA for the CDR3 is TGTGCCAGTAGTACGGACAGTAACACCGGGGAGCTGTTTTTT. Looking up the rest from reference TRBV19 and TRBJ2-2 gives the full variable domain: DGGITQSPKYLFRKEGQNVTLSCEQNLNHDAMYWYRQDPGQGLRLIYYSQIVNDFQKGDIAEGYSVSREKKESFPLTVTSAQKNPTAFYLCASSTDSNTGELFFGEGSRLTVL.

The J gene is TRBJ2-4, the V gene TRBV7-2; D perhaps matches TRBD2 (6 bases). The CDR3 runs 15 residues. Trimming took 5 bases from V and 2 from J, leaving 13 bases between them. Germline-derived CDR1 and CDR2 are SGHTA and FQGNSA. Here the CDR3 DNA reads TGTGCCAGCAGCACCCAACTAGCTACCAAAAACATTCAGTACTTC. This sequence encodes CASSTQLATKNIQYF.

This clone has just one count. This chain links TRBV11-2 with TRBJ1-4, with 8 bases aligning to TRBD1. The CDR3 sequence is 14 residues long. CDR1 is SGHAT, CDR2 FQNNGV, per germline. V lost 5 bases and J lost 8; bases outside the gene matches: 7. The CDR3 DNA is TGTGCCAGCAGCAGGACAGGGTTCGAGGAAAAACTGTTTTTT. Translating it yields CASSRTGFEEKLFF.

This chain connects TRBV2 to TRBJ2-7, with D perhaps TRBD1 (6 bases). Per germline, CDR1 SNHLY and CDR2 FYNNEI. The CDR3 loop spans 14 amino acids. V lost 7 bases and J 3 bases, leaving 16 bases between the germline ends. Here the CDR3 DNA reads TGTGCCAGCACCTCCGGACAAGGGGGCTACGAGCAGTACTTC. Residues: CASTSGQGGYEQYF.

The V call is TRBV4-1, the J call TRBJ1-2, with TRBD1 identical over 8 bases. This CDR3 region has 14 residues. Germline-derived CDR1 and CDR2 are MGHRA and YSYEKL. V dropped 1 base and J dropped 7; count of bases not matched to a gene: 5. Here the CDR3 reads CASSQVFRGPGYTF. The CDR3 coding sequence is TGCGCCAGCAGCCAAGTATTCAGGGGGCCTGGCTACACCTTC.

The CDR3 DNA sequence: TGTGCCAGCACCCGCGGAGCCTCCTACGAGCAGTACTTC. Translating gives CASTRGASYEQYF. The gene calls are TRBV12-3 or TRBV12-4 and TRBJ2-7; the D is unclear. CDR3 size: 13 residues. The germline V and J ends were trimmed by 7 bases and 0 bases, with 10 bases remaining between them.

This clone was counted a single time. V gene TRBV11-2 combines with J gene TRBJ2-5; 9 bases are a match to TRBD2. The CDR3 consists of 17 residues. Trimming at V came to 4 bases and at J to 1 base, leaving 10 bases not matched to a gene. The germline gives CDR1 SGHAT, CDR2 FQNNGV. CDR3 coding DNA: TGTGCCAGCAGCTCCCCCGGGGGGCGGGGGGGCCAAGAGACCCAGTACTTC. Translated, it gives CASSSPGGRGGQETQYF.

This clone has only one observation. The chain has TRBV6-5 and TRBJ1-5; D not certain. V was cut by 2 bases and J by 7 bases, with 9 bases left in between. The germline gives CDR1 MNHEY, CDR2 SVGAGI. This CDR3 is 13 amino acids long. CDR3 sequence: CASSYEARQPQHF. As DNA, the CDR3 is TGTGCCAGCAGTTACGAGGCGAGGCAGCCCCAGCATTTT.

V is TRBV11-2 and J is TRBJ2-3; D possibly corresponds to TRBD2 (6 bases). CDR3 length: 14 residues. CDR1 and CDR2 (germline): SGHAT, FQNNGV. V was pared by 5 bases and J by 5 bases, with 14 bases between. The CDR3 DNA is TGTGCCAGCAGCCACCTTAGGGGACTAGATACGCAGTATTTT. This encodes CASSHLRGLDTQYF.